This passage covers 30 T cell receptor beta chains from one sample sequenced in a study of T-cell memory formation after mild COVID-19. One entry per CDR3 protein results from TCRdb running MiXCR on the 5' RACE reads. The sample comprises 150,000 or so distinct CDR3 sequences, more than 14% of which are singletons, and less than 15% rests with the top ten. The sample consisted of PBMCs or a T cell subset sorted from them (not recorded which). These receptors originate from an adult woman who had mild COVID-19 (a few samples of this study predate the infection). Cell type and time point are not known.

This chain's CDR3 is CAIGTGERNGYTF. CDR3 coding DNA: TGTGCCATCGGGACAGGGGAGAGGAACGGCTACACCTTC. The chain links TRBV10-3 to TRBJ1-2; 10 nucleotides line up with TRBD1. Trimming at V came to 8 bases and at J to 8 bases, leaving 8 bases not matched to a gene. Per the germline V gene, CDR1 is ENHRY and CDR2 is SYGVKD. This CDR3 is built from 13 residues.

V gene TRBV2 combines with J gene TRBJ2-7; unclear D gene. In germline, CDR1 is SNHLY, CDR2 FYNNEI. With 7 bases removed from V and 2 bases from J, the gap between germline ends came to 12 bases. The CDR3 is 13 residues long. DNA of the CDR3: TGTGCCAGCACCCCTGGAGAGCCCTACGAGCAGTACTTC. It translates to CASTPGEPYEQYF. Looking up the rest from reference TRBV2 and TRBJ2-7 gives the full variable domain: EPEVTQTPSHQVTQMGQEVILRCVPISNHLYFYWYRQILGQKVEFLVSFYNNEISEKSEIFDDQFSVERPDGSNFTLKIRSTKLEDSAMYFCASTPGEPYEQYFGPGTRLTVT.

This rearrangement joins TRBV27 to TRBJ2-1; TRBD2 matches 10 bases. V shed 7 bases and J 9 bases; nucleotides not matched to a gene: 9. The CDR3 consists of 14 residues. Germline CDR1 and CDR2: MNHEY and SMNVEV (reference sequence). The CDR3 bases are TGTGCCAGCATGAGCGGGAGGGACGCTTTTGAGCAGTTCTTC. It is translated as CASMSGRDAFEQFF.

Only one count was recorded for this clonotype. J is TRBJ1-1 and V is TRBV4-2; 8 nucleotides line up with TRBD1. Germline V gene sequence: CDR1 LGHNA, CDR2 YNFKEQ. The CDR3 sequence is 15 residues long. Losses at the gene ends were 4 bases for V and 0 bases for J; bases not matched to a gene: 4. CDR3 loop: CASSPLTGVNTEAFF. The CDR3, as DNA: TGTGCCAGCAGCCCCTTGACAGGGGTGAACACTGAAGCTTTCTTT.

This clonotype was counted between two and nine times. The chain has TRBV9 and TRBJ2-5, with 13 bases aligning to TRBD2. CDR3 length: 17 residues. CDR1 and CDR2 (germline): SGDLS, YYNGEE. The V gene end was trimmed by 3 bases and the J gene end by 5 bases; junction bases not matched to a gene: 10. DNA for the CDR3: TGTGCCAGCAGCGCGAGACTAGCGGGAGGAAGTTGGGAGACCCAGTACTTC. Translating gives CASSARLAGGSWETQYF. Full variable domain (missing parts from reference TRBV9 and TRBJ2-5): DSGVTQTPKHLITATGQRVTLRCSPRSGDLSVYWYQQSLDQGLQFLIQYYNGEERAKGNILERFSAQQFPDLHSELNLSSLELGDSALYFCASSARLAGGSWETQYFGPGTRLLVL.

In DNA form, the CDR3 reads TGTGCCAGCAGTTACCCGACTAGGCCTGGCACAGATACGCAGTATTTT. It codes for CASSYPTRPGTDTQYF. The rearrangement links TRBV12-3 or TRBV12-4 to TRBJ2-3; TRBD2 might be the D (6 bases). Deletions cut 4 bases from V and 1 base from J, with 15 bases between. CDR3 length equals 16 residues.

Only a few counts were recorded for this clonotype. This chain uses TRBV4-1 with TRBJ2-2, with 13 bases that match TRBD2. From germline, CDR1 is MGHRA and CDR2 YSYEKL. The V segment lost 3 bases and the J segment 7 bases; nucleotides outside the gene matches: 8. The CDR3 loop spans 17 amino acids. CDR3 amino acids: CASSHLGLAGVGGELFF. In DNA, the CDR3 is TGCGCCAGCAGCCATCTAGGACTAGCGGGGGTTGGCGGGGAGCTGTTTTTT.

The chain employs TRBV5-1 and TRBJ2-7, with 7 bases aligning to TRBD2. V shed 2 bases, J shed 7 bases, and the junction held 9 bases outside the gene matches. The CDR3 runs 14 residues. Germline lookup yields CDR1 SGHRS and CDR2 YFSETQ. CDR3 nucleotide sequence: TGCGCCAGCAGCTTAGCGGGGTCCCCTGGGGAGCAGTACTTC. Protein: CASSLAGSPGEQYF.

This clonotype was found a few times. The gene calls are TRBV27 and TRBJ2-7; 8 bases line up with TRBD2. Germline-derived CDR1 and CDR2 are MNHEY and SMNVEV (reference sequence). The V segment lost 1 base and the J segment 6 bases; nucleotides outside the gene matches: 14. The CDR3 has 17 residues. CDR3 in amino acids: CASSLFRGGRGRSEQYF. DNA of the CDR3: TGTGCCAGCAGTTTATTTCGGGGGGGACGAGGTAGGTCCGAGCAGTACTTC.

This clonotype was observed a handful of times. CDR3 DNA: TGTGCCAGCAGTTTAAGGGCAAGGGCTCCCCTCCACTTT. Protein sequence: CASSLRARAPLHF. The chain is built from TRBV27 and TRBJ1-6; D is uncertain. The ends were cut back, 2 bases at V and 13 bases at J, with 12 bases in the middle. Germline loops: CDR1 MNHEY, CDR2 SMNVEV (reference sequence). CDR3 size: 13 residues.

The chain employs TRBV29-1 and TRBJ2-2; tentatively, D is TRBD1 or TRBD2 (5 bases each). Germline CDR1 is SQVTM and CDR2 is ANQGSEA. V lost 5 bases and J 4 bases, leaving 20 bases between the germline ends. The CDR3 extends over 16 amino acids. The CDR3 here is CSVLGEPTRSTGELFF. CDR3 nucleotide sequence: TGCAGCGTTCTGGGGGAACCCACCCGCTCCACCGGGGAGCTGTTTTTT.

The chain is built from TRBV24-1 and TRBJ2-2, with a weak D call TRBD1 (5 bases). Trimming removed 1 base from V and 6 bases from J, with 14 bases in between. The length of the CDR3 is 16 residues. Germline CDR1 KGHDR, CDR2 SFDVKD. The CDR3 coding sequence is TGTGCCACCAGTGATTTTAGACAGAGGATCGCCGGGGAGCTGTTTTTT. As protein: CATSDFRQRIAGELFF.

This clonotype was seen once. Here the CDR3 reads CASSSQSGEQYF. In DNA form, the CDR3 reads TGTGCCAGCAGTAGCCAGTCGGGAGAGCAGTACTTC. V is TRBV7-6 and J is TRBJ2-7, with D possibly TRBD2 on 5 matching bases. Germline V lookup: CDR1 SGHVS, CDR2 FNYEAQ. The CDR3 is 12 amino acids. The V and J ends lost 6 bases and 7 bases respectively, with 13 bases between them. The full variable domain, completed using reference TRBV7-6 and TRBJ2-7, is GAGVSQSPRYKVTKRGQDVALRCDPISGHVSLYWYRQALGQGPEFLTYFNYEAQQDKSGLPNDRFSAERPEGSISTLTIQRTEQRDSAMYRCASSSQSGEQYFGPGTRLTVT.

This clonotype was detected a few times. The CDR3 loop reads CASSHQQGLIGANVLTF. Written as DNA, the CDR3 is TGTGCCAGCAGCCATCAACAGGGGTTGATAGGGGCCAACGTCCTGACTTTC. V and J are TRBV7-3 and TRBJ2-6, with 7 bases fitting TRBD1. CDR1 is SGHTA and CDR2 is FQGTGA in the germline V gene. V lost 5 bases, J lost 4 bases, and 11 bases stayed unmatched. This CDR3 is built from 17 residues.

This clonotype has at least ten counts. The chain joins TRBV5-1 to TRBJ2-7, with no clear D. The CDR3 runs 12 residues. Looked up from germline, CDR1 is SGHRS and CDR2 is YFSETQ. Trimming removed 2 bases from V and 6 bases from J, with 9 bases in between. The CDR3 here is CASSFDIREQYF. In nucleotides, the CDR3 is TGCGCCAGCAGCTTCGACATTCGCGAGCAGTACTTC.

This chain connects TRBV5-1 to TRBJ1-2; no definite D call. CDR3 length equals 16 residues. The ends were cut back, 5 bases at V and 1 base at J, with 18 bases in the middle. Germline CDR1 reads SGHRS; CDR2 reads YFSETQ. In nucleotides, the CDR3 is TGCGCCAGCAGACCCTCGCAGAGCGGGGTTAACTATGGCTACACCTTC. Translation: CASRPSQSGVNYGYTF.

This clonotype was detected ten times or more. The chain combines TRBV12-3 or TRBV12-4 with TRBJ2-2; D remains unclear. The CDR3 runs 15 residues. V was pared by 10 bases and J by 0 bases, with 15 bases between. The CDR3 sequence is CATCSAGPNTGELFF. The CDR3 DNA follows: TGTGCCACCTGTTCGGCAGGACCGAACACCGGGGAGCTGTTTTTT.

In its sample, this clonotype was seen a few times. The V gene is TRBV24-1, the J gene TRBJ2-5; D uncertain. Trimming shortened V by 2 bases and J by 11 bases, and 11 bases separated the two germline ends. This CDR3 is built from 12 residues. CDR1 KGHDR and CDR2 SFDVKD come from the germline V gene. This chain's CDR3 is CATSDSGPRQYF. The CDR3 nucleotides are TGTGCCACCAGTGATTCCGGACCCAGGCAGTACTTC.

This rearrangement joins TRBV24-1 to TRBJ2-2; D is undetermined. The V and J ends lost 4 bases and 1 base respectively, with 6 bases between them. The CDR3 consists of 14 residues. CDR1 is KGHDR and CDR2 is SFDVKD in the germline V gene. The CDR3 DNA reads TGTGCCACCAGTGACAGCCTGAACACCGGGGAGCTGTTTTTT. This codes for CATSDSLNTGELFF.

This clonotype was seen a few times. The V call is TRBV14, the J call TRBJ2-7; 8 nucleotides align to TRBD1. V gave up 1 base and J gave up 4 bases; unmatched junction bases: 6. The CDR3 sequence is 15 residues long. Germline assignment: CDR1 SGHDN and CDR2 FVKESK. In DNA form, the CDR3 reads TGTGCCAGCAGCCAAGGCCAGGGGGCATTTTACGAGCAGTACTTC. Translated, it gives CASSQGQGAFYEQYF.

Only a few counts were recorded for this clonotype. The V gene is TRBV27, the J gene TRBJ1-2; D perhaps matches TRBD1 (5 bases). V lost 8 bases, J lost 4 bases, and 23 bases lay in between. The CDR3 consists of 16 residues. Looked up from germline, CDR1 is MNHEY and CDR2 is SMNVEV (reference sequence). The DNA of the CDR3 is TGTGCCAGCGCAGGTGAAGCCGGGACGCAGCTCTATGGCTACACCTTC. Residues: CASAGEAGTQLYGYTF.

The DNA of the CDR3 is TGTGCCAGCAGTTATTTGGGACGGTATAGCAATCAGCCCCAGCATTTT. It yields the protein CASSYLGRYSNQPQHF. This sequence joins TRBV6-2 or TRBV6-3 and TRBJ1-5, with D possibly being TRBD1 (5 bases). The V gene lost 3 bases and the J gene lost 0 bases, with 12 bases spanning the gap. This CDR3 contains 16 residues. CDR1 and CDR2 (germline): MNHEY, SVGEGT.

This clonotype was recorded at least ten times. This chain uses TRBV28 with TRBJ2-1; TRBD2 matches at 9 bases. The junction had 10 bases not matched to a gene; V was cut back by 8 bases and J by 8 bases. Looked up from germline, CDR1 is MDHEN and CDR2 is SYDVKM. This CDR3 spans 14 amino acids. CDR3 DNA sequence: TGTGCCAGCCGTGGTAGCGGGAGTGTCGATGAGCAGTTCTTC. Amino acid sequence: CASRGSGSVDEQFF.

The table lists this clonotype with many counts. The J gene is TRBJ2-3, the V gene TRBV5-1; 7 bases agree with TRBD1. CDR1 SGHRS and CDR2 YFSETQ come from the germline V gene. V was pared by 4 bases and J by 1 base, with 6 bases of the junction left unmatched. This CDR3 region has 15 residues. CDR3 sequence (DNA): TGCGCCAGCAGCCATACCGGGACAGGCACAGATACGCAGTATTTT. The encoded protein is CASSHTGTGTDTQYF. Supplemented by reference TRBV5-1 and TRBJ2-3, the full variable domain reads KAGVTQTPRYLIKTRGQQVTLSCSPISGHRSVSWYQQTPGQGLQFLFEYFSETQRNKGNFPGRFSGRQFSNSRSEMNVSTLELGDSALYLCASSHTGTGTDTQYFGPGTRLTVL.

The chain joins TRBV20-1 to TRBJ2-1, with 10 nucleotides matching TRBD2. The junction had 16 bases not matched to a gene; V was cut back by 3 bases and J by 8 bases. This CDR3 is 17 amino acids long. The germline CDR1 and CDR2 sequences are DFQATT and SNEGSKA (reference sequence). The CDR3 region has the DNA TGCAGTGCTAGCAAAGTTAACCCTAGCGGGAGTGTCCATGAGCAGTTCTTC. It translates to CSASKVNPSGSVHEQFF.

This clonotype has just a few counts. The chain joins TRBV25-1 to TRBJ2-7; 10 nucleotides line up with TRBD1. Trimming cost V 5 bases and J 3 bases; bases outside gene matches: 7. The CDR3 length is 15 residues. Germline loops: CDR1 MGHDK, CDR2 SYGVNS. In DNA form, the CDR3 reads TGTGCCAGCAGTCGACAGGACAGGGGGAGCTACGAGCAGTACTTC. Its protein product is CASSRQDRGSYEQYF.

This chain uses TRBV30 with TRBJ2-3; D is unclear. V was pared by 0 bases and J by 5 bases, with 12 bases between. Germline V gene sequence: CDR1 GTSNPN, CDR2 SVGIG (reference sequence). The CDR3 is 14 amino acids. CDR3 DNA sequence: TGTGCCTGGAGTGTACGGTCTTCCATAGATACGCAGTATTTT. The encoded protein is CAWSVRSSIDTQYF.

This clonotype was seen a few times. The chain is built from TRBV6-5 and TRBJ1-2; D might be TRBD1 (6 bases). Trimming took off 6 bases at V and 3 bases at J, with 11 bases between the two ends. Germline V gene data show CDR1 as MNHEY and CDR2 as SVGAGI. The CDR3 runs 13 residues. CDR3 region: CASSLQGDYGYTF. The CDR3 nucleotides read TGTGCCAGCAGCCTACAGGGTGACTATGGCTACACCTTC.

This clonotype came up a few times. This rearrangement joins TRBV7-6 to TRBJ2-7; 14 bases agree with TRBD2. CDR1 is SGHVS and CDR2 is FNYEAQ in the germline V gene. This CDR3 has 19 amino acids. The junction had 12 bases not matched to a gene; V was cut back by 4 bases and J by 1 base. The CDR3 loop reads CASSSLGLAGEVWSYEQYF. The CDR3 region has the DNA TGTGCCAGCAGCTCATTGGGACTAGCGGGAGAGGTTTGGTCCTACGAGCAGTACTTC. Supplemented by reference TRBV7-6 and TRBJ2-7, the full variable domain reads GAGVSQSPRYKVTKRGQDVALRCDPISGHVSLYWYRQALGQGPEFLTYFNYEAQQDKSGLPNDRFSAERPEGSISTLTIQRTEQRDSAMYRCASSSLGLAGEVWSYEQYFGPGTRLTVT.

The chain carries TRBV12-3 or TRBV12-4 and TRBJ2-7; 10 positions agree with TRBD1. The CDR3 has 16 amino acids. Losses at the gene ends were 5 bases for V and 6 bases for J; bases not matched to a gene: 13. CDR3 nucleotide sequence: TGTGCCAGCAGTAGGGGGGGACAGGGGACCCGAGTCGAGCAGTACTTC. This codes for CASSRGGQGTRVEQYF.